This T cell receptor beta chain derives from a study of molecular identifiers for immune sequencing clone quantification. Note on this clonotype: The antigen remains unidentified.

Study-wide results and limits: Clones that had above 20 RNA copies took up over 99% of effector molecules but under 1% in naive cells. Jurkat TCR RNA spiked in from one cell reportedly remained identifiable amid one million naive cells.

The CDR3 sequence is 14 residues long. V was clipped by 0 bases and J by 10 bases, with 13 bases between them. CDR1 SEHNR and CDR2 FQNEAQ come from the germline V gene (reference sequence). TCRdb itself ran the PCR reads through MiXCR, one entry per CDR3 protein. Of 40,000 to 45,000 distinct CDR3 sequences detected, 15% to 20% appear once; the ten largest clones hold about 1%. The chain combines TRBV7-9 with TRBJ2-1, with D perhaps matching TRBD2 (5 bases). This receptor was taken from a human donor in good health. Some libraries in this study had Jurkat cell RNA spiked in. Sequenced input: naive CD8+ T cells from blood, with Jurkat cell RNA spiked in. The sample's subset: FACS-sorted CD8+CD4-CCR7+CD45RA+ naive T cells. The chain's CDR3 is CASSLARVIGEQFF. DNA of the CDR3: TGTGCCAGCAGCTTAGCGAGGGTGATCGGGGAGCAGTTCTTC. The complete variable domain, with remaining parts taken from reference TRBV7-9 and TRBJ2-1, reads DTGVSQNPRHKITKRGQNVTFRCDPISEHNRLYWYRQTLGQGPEFLTYFQNEAQLEKSRLLSDRFSAERPKGSFSTLEIQRTEQGDSAMYLCASSLARVIGEQFFGPGTRLTVL.